The 5 T cell receptor beta chains reported below all come from one sample, sequenced in a study of identical twins listed by TCRdb under 2016. Library preparation was by 5' RACE. The run used an Illumina HiSeq 2000. TCRdb reprocessed the public reads (quality trimming at Q25 with fastp, clone calling with MiXCR) and kept in-frame beta chains. For every CDR3 protein sequence, its rows merge into one entry that carries the most common genes and DNA. This sample comprises 540,000 or so distinct CDR3 sequences, about 22% of them detected only once. Around 0.5% of the sample rests with the top ten. The same specimen was also included in a second study, on yellow fever vaccine responses in identical twins.

Material: CD4+ T cells sorted from blood. These receptors originate from a woman aged 18-29 years in good health.

This clonotype has only a few counts. This rearrangement joins TRBV5-1 to TRBJ2-5, with TRBD1 identical over 8 bases. The germline V gene has CDR1 SGHRS and CDR2 YFSETQ. The V segment lost 5 bases and the J segment 5 bases; nucleotides outside the gene matches: 5. CDR3 length: 13 residues. In DNA form, the CDR3 reads TGCGCCAGCAGGAGGACAGGGATTGAGACCCAGTACTTC. Protein sequence: CASRRTGIETQYF.

The CDR3 nucleotides are TGTGCCAGCTCACCAGGGACAGGGAACACAGATACGCAGTATTTT. It codes for CASSPGTGNTDTQYF. The chain uses TRBV18 and TRBJ2-3, with 9 bases fitting TRBD1. Germline V gene sequence: CDR1 KGHSH, CDR2 LQKENI. The CDR3 has 15 amino acids. J lost 2 bases, V lost 2 bases, and 2 bases had no gene match. Looking up the rest from reference TRBV18 and TRBJ2-3 gives the full variable domain: NAGVMQNPRHLVRRRGQEARLRCSPMKGHSHVYWYRQLPEEGLKFMVYLQKENIIDESGMPKERFSAEFPKEGPSILRIQQVVRGDSAAYFCASSPGTGNTDTQYFGPGTRLTVL.

This clonotype was seen more than once but under ten times. The chain recombines TRBV28 with TRBJ1-1; 8 bases agree with TRBD1. Unmatched junction bases numbered 7, after V lost 4 bases and J lost 3 bases. There are 15 residues in the CDR3. CDR1 MDHEN and CDR2 SYDVKM come from the germline V gene. The CDR3 bases are TGTGCCAGCAGTTCCCGGGGACAGGTGGACACTGAAGCTTTCTTT. As protein: CASSSRGQVDTEAFF.

A few counts support this clonotype. The CDR3 coding sequence is TGCGCCAGCAAGGGGGCCGGGCATGCCGTACAAGAGACCCAGTACTTC. Its protein product is CASKGAGHAVQETQYF. The chain combines TRBV5-1 with TRBJ2-5; 7 nucleotides agree with TRBD1. Germline lookup yields CDR1 SGHRS and CDR2 YFSETQ. The CDR3 extends over 16 amino acids. After removal of 6 bases from V and 2 bases from J, the junction contained 13 bases not matched to a gene.

V and J are TRBV12-3 or TRBV12-4 and TRBJ2-5, with D perhaps TRBD1 or TRBD2 (5 bases each). Trimming pared 5 bases from V and 6 bases from J, leaving 13 bases between. This CDR3 contains 13 residues. The CDR3 sequence is CASSRGGPQTQYF. In DNA form, the CDR3 reads TGTGCCAGCAGTCGGGGCGGTCCGCAGACCCAGTACTTC.